Listed here is a single T cell receptor (beta chain). PBMCs were derived from 7.5 to 10 ml fresh peripheral blood. Amplification of TCR beta CDR3 regions was performed using RNA transcripts as template. The HTBI primer set drove a first-round RT-PCR of the TCR CDR3. TCRdb used MiXCR to reprocess the multiplex PCR reads, holding one entry per CDR3 protein. The sample carries fewer than 900,000 distinct CDR3 sequences, around 20% recorded once. The data were taken from a study of T cells in Graves' hyperthyroidism and ophthalmopathy. The V segment lost 0 bases and the J segment 6 bases; nucleotides outside the gene matches: 12. Germline V gives CDR1 SGHRS, CDR2 YFSETQ. CDR3 length equals 17 residues.

The chain recombines TRBV5-1 with TRBJ2-3, with 8 bases matching TRBD2. This TCR derives from a woman aged 50 to 60 with Graves' hyperthyroidism that later progressed to Graves' ophthalmopathy. The sequenced sample was blood. The CDR3 reads CASSLAEAGALGDTQYF. CDR3 DNA: TGCGCCAGCAGCTTGGCTGAAGCGGGGGCGCTGGGGGATACGCAGTATTTT.